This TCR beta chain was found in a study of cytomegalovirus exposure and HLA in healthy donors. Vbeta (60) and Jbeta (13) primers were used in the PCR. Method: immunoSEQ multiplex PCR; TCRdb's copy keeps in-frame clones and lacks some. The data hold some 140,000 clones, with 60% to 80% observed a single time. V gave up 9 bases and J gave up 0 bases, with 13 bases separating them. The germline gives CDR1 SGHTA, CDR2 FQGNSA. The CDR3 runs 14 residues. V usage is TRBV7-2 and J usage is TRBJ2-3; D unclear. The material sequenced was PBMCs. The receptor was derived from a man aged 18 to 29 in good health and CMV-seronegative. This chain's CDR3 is CASRSGFSTDTQYF. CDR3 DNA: TGTGCCAGTAGGTCAGGCTTTAGCACAGATACGCAGTATTTT.